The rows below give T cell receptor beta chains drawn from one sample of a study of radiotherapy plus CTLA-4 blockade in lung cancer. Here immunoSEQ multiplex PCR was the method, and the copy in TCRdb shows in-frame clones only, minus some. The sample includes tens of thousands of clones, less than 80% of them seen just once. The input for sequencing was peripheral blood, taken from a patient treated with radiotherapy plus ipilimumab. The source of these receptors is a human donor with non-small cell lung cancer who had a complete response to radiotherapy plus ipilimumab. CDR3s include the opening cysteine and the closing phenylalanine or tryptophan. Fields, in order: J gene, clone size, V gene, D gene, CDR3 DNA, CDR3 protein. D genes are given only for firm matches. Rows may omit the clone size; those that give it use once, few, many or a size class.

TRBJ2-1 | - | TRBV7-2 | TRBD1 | TGTGCCAGCAGCCGTCGGACAGGGGATTACAATGAGCAGTTCTTC | CASSRRTGDYNEQFF
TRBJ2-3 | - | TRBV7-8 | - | TGTGCCAGCTCCCGGGGCAGCCAAATATTCACAGATACGCAGTATTTT | CASSRGSQIFTDTQYF
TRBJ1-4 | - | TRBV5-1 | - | TGCGCCAGCACCTGGGGTGGGGCTCGTGCAACTAATGAAAAACTGTTTTTT | CASTWGGARATNEKLFF
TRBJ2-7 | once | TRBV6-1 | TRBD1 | TGTGCCAGCAGAGCCACTCAAACGACAGGGTACGAGCAGTACTTC | CASRATQTTGYEQYF
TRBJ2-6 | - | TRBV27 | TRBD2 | TGTGCCAGCAGAGGGGAGGGTGGGGCCAACGTCCTGACTTTC | CASRGEGGANVLTF
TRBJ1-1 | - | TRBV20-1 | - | TGCAGTGCTAGTAACACTGAAGCTTTCTTT | CSASNTEAFF
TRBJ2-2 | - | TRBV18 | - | TGTGCCAGCTCACCCGGCGGGAACACCGGGGAGCTGTTTTTT | CASSPGGNTGELFF
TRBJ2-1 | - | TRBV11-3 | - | TGTGCCAGCAGCTTAGACGGTCGGAAAGGCTCCTACAATGAGCAGTTCTTC | CASSLDGRKGSYNEQFF
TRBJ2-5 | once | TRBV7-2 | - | TGTGCCAGCAGCCCTCGGTTTGCCGCCGAGACCCAGTACTTC | CASSPRFAAETQYF
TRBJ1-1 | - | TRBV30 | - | TGTGCCTGGAGTCTGAGCACTGAAGCTTTCTTT | CAWSLSTEAFF
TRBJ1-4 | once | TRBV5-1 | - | TGCGCCAGCAGCCTGACAGGCTCGAATGAAAAACTGTTTTTT | CASSLTGSNEKLFF
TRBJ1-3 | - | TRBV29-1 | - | TGCAGCGTTGAGGGGCAGGCGAGCTCTGGAAACACCATATATTTT | CSVEGQASSGNTIYF
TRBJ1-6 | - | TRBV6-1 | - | TGTGCCAGCAGTGAACTGAAGTTTAATTCACCCCTCCACTTT | CASSELKFNSPLHF
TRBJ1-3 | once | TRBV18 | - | TGTGCCAGCTCACCAGGGCCCGTGATCTCTGGAAACACCATATATTTT | CASSPGPVISGNTIYF
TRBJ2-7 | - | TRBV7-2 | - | TGTGCCAGCAGCTTAGTTAGGTTTGCCATCTACGAGCAGTACTTC | CASSLVRFAIYEQYF
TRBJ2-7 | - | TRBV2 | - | TGTGCCAGCAGGCCAAGTGAATCCTACGAGCAGTACTTC | CASRPSESYEQYF
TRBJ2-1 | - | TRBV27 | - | TGTGCCAGCAGTTCTAGGAACAATGAGCAGTTCTTC | CASSSRNNEQFF
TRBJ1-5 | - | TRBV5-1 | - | TGCGCCAGCAGCTTGGTGGGAGATAGCAATCAGCCCCAGCATTTT | CASSLVGDSNQPQHF
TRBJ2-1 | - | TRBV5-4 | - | TGTGCCAGCAGCTCCATACTCCGGGACGTGGAGCAGTTCTTC | CASSSILRDVEQFF
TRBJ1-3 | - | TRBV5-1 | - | TGCGCCAGCAGCTTGAAAGGGGAACCTGGAAACACCATATATTTT | CASSLKGEPGNTIYF
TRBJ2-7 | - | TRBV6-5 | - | TGTGCCAGCAATGCTCCAAGTAGAGGGTATTCCGAGCAGTACTTC | CASNAPSRGYSEQYF
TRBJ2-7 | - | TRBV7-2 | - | TGTGCCAGCAGCTTACTTAGCGGATACGAGCAGTACTTC | CASSLLSGYEQYF
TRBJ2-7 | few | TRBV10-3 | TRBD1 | TGTGCCATCAGTGAGCCCGACAGGGGAAACGAGCAGTACTTC | CAISEPDRGNEQYF
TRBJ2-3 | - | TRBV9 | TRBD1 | TGTGCCAGCAGCGCACAGGGGACAGATACGCAGTATTTT | CASSAQGTDTQYF
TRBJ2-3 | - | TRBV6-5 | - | TGTGCCAGCAGTTCCCGGCACACGCAGTATTTT | CASSSRHTQYF
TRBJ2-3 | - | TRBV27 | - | TGTGCCAGCAGTGGGTCTAGCACAGATACGCAGTATTTT | CASSGSSTDTQYF
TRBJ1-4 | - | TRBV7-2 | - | TGTGCCAGCAGCACCCTCGCTAGGGGCCGCGAAAAACTGTTTTTT | CASSTLARGREKLFF
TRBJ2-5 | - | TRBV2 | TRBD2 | TGTGCCAGCAGAAGGAAGACTAGCGGGAGAAGTCAAGAGACCCAGTACTTC | CASRRKTSGRSQETQYF
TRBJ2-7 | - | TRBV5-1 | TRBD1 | TGCGCCAGCAGCCCAGCCAGGGGGCCCTCCTACGAGCAGTACTTC | CASSPARGPSYEQYF
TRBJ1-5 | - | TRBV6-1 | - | TGTGCCAGCATCCGCGAAGGGATCCAGCCCCAGCATTTT | CASIREGIQPQHF
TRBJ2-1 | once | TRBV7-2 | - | TGTGCCAGCAGCTCCTCCGACGGGTACAATGAGCAGTTCTTC | CASSSSDGYNEQFF
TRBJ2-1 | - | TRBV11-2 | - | TGTGCCAGCAGCTCTGGGGGGCGGTACAATGAGCAGTTCTTC | CASSSGGRYNEQFF
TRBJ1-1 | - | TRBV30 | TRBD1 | TGTGCCTGGGACAGGGGAGGGACTGAAGCTTTCTTT | CAWDRGGTEAFF